This T cell receptor beta chain was identified in a study of naive and memory T cell subsets. In germline, CDR1 is LNHNV, CDR2 YYDKDF (reference sequence). The length of the CDR3 is 14 residues. Trimming at V came to 3 bases and at J to 7 bases, leaving 5 bases not matched to a gene. As to this clonotype: The target antigen is unknown.

Both TRBC1 and TRBC2 were covered by a beta constant-region primer of two equimolar oligonucleotides. Four rounds of PCR amplified the ligated cDNA using nested alpha and beta constant-region primers plus SP2. TCRdb re-called the UMI-ligation and nested PCR reads with MiXCR, one entry per CDR3 protein. The sample has roughly 140,000 distinct CDR3 sequences; about 17% are singletons. Cells stained for CD3, CD4, CD8, CD45RA and CD27 were sorted into four subsets. Study results and limitations: In naive cells, over 85% of TCR sequences were seen only once. Naive repertoires, especially CD8, held a few larger clonotypes, possibly memory cells re-expressing CD45RA.

The J gene is TRBJ2-7, the V gene TRBV15, with TRBD1 identical over 11 bases. The source is a human donor in good health. Sequencing was done on a sample of naive CD4+ T cells from blood. The CDR3 DNA follows: TGTGCCACCAGCAGGGACAGGGGGCCAGAAGAGCAGTACTTC. Translation: CATSRDRGPEEQYF.